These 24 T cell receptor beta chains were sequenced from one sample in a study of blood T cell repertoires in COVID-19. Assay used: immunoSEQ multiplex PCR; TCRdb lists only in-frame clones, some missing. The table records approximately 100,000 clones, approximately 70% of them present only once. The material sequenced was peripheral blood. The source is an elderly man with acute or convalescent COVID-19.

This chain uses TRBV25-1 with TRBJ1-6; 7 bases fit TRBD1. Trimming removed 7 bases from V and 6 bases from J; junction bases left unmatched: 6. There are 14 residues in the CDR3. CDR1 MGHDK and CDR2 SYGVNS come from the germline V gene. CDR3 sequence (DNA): TGTGCCAGCATTTCGGGGACAGCTAATTCACCCCTCCACTTT. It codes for CASISGTANSPLHF.

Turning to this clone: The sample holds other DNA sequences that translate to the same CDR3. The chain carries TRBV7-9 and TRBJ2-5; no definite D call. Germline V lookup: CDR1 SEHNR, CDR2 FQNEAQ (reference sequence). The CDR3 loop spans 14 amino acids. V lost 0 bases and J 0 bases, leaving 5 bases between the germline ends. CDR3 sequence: CASSLAANQETQYF. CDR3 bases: TGTGCCAGCAGCTTAGCCGCTAACCAAGAGACCCAGTACTTC.

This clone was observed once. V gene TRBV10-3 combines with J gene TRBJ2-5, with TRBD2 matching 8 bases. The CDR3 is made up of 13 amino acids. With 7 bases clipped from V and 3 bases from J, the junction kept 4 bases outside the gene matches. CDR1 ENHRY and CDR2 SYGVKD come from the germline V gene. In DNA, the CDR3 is TGTGCCATCAAAGGACTAGCCGAAGAGACCCAGTACTTC. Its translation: CAIKGLAEETQYF.

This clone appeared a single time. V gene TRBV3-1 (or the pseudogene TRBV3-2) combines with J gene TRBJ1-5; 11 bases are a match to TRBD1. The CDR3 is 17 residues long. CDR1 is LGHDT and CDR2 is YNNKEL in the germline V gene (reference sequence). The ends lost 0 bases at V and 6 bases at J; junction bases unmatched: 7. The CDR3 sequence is CASSQDGQGAGGQPQHF. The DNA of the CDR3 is TGTGCCAGCAGCCAAGACGGACAGGGGGCCGGGGGTCAGCCCCAGCATTTT.

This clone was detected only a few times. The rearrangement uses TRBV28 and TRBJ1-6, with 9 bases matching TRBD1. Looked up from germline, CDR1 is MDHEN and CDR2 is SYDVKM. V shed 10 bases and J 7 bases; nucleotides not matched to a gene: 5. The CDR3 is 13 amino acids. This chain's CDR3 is CATATGGNSPLHF. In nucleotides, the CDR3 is TGTGCCACCGCGACAGGGGGAAATTCACCCCTCCACTTT.

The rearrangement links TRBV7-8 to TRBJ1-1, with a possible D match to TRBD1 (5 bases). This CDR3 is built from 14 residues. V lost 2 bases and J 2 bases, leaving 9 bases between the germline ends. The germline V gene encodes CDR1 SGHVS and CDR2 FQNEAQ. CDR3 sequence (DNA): TGTGCCAGCAGCTTACTCCAGGGAAACACTGAAGCTTTCTTT. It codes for CASSLLQGNTEAFF.

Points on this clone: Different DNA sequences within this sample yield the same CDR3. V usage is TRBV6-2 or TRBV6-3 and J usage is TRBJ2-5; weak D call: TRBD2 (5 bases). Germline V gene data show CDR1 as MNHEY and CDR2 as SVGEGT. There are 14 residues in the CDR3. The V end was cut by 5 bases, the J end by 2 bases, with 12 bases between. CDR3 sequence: CASSPPSGQETQYF. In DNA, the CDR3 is TGTGCCAGCAGTCCCCCCTCGGGGCAAGAGACCCAGTACTTC.

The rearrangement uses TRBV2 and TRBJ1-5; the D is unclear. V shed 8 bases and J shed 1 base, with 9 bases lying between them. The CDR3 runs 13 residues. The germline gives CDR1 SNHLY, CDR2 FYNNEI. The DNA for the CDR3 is TGTGCCAGCCGTGGCCAGAGCAATCAGCCCCAGCATTTT. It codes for CASRGQSNQPQHF.

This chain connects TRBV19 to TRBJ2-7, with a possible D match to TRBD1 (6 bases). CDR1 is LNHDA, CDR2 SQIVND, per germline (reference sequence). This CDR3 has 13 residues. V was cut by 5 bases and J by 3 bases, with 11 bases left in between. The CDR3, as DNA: TGTGCCAGTAGTGGAACAGGGTTCTACGAGCAGTACTTC. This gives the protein CASSGTGFYEQYF.

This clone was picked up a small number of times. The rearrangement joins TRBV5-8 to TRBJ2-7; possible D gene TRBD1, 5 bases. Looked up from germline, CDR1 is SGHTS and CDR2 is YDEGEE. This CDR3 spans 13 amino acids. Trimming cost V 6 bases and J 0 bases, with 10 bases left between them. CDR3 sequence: CASNVDSSYEQYF. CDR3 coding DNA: TGTGCCAGCAACGTCGACAGCTCCTACGAGCAGTACTTC.

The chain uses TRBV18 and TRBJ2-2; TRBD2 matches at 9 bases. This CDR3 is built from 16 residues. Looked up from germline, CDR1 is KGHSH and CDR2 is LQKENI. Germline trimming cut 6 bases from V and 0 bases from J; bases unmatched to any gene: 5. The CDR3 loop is CASSRTSVSNTGELFF. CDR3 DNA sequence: TGTGCCAGCTCCCGGACTAGCGTGTCGAACACCGGGGAGCTGTTTTTT.

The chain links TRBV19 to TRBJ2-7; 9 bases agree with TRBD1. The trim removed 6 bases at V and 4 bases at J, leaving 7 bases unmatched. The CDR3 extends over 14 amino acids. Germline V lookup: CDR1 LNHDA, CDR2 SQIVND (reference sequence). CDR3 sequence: CASRTGTGNYEQYF. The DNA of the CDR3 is TGTGCCAGTAGGACCGGGACAGGGAATTACGAGCAGTACTTC.

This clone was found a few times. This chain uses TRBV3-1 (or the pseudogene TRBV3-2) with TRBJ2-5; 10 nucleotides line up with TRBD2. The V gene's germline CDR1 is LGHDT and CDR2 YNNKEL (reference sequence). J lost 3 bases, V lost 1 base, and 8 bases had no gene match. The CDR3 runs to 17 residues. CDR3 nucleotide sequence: TGTGCCAGCAGCCAAGGACCAACTAGCGGGACCAAAGAGACCCAGTACTTC. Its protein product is CASSQGPTSGTKETQYF.

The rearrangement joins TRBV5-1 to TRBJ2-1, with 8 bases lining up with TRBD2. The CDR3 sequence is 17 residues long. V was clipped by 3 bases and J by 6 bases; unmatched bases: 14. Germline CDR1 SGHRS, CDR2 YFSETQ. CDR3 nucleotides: TGCGCCAGCAGCTCTTGGGGACCGGGACTAGGGAGCAATGAGCAGTTCTTC. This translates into CASSSWGPGLGSNEQFF.

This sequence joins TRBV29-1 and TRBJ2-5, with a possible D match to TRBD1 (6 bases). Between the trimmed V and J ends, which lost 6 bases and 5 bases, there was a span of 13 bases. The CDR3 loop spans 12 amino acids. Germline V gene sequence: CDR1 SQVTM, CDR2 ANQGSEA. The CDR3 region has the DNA TGCAGCGTCACGACAGGAGTGGAGACCCAGTACTTC. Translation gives CSVTTGVETQYF.

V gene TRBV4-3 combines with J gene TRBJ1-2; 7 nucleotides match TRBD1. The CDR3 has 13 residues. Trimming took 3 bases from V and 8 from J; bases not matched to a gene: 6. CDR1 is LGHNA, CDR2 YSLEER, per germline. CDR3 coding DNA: TGCGCCAGCAGCCAGACAGGGTTGGGAGGCTACACCTTC. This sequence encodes CASSQTGLGGYTF.

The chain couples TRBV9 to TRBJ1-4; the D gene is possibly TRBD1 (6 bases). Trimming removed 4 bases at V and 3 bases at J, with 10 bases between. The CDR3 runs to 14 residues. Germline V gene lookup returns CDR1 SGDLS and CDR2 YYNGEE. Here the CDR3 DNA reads TGTGCCAGCAGCACCCCAGGGGCTAATGAAAAACTGTTTTTT. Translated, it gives CASSTPGANEKLFF.

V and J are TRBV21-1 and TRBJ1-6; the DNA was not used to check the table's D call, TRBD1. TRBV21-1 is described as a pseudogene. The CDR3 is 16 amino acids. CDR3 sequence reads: CASSLKDMDYNSPLHF. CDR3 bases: TGTGCCAGCAGTTTAAAAGACATGGACTATAATTCACCCCTCCACTTT.

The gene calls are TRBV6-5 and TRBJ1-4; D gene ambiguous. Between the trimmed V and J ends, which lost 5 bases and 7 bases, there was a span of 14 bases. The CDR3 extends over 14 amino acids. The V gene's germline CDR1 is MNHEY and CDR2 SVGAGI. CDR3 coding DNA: TGTGCCAGCAGTCCCTTGGGTAGCAGTGAAAAACTGTTTTTT. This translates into CASSPLGSSEKLFF.

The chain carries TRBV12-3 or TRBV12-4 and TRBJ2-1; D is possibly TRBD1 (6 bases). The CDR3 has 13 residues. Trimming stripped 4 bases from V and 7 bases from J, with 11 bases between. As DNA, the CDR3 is TGTGCCAGCAGTTCCCGAGGGGGAAATGAGCAGTTCTTC. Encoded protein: CASSSRGGNEQFF.

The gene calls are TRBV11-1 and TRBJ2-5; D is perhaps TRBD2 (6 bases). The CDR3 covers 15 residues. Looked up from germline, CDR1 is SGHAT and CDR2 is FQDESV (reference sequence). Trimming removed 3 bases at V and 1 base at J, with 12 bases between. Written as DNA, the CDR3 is TGTGCCAGCAGCTTCCCACTAGCCCCCCAAGAGACCCAGTACTTC. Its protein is CASSFPLAPQETQYF.

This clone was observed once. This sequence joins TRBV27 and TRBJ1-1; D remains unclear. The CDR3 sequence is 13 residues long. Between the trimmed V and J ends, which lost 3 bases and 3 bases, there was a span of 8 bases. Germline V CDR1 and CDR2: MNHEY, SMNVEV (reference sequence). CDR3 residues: CASSFSEYTEAFF. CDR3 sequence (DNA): TGTGCCAGCAGTTTTTCTGAGTACACTGAAGCTTTCTTT.

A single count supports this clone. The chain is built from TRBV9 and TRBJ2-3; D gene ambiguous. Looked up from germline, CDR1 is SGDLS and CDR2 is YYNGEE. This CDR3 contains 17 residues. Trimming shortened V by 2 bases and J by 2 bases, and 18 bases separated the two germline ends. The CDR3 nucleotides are TGTGCCAGCAGCGTGAGCCCCGGGTTAAGTCACACAGATACGCAGTATTTT. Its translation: CASSVSPGLSHTDTQYF.

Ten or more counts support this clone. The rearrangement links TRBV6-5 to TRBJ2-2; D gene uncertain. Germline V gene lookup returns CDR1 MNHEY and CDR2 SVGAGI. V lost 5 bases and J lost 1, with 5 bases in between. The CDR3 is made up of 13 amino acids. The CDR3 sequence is CASSRENTGELFF. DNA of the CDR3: TGTGCCAGCAGTCGAGAGAACACCGGGGAGCTGTTTTTT.